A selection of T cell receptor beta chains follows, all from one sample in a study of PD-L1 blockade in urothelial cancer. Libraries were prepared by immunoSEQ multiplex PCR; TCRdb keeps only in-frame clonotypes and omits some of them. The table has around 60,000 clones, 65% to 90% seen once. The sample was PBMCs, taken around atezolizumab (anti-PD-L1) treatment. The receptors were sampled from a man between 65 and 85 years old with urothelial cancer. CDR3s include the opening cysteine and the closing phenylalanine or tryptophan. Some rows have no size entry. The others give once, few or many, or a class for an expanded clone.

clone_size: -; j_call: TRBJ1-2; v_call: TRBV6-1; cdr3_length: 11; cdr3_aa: CASRNRDGYTF
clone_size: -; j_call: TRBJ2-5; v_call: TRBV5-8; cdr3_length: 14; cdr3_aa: CASSLAGAIETQYF
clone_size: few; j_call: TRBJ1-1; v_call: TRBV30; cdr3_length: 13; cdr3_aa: CAWSVQGGLGAFF
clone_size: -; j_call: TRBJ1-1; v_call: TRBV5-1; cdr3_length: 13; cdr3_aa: CASSLGGDTEAFF
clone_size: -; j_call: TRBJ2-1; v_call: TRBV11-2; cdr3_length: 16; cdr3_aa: CASGGTGTGELNEQFF
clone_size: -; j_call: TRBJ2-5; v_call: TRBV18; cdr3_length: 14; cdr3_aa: CASSHDRSPETQYF
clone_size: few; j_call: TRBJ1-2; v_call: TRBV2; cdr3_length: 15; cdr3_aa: CASRQGGSSNYGYTF
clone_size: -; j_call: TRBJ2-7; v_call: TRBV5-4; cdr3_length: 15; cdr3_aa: CASSSPTGDKSEQYF
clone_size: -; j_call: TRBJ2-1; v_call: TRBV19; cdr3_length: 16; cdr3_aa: CASSVSPSGGYNEQFF
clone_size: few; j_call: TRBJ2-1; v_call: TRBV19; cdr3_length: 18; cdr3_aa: CASSPWTSGRAGNNEQFF
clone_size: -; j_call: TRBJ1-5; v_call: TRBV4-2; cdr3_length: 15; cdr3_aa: CASSQDRAAGQPQHF
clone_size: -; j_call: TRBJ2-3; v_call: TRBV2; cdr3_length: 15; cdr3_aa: CASSRLAASTDTQYF
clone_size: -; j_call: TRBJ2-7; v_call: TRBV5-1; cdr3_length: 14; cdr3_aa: CASSPPGRQYEQYF
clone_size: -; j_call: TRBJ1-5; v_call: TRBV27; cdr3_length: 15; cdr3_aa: CASMAGTDSNQPQHF
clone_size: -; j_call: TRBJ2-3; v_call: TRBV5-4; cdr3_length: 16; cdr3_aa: CASSKGQDRGDRAQYF
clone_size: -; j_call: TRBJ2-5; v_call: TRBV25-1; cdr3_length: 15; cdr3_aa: CASSPGLAAQETQYF
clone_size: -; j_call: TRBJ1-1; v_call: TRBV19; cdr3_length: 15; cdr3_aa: CASSFRDRGLSEAFF
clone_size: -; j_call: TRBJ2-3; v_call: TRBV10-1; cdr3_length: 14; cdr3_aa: CASSDGQSTDTQYF
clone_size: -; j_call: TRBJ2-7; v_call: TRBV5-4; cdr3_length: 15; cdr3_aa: CASSLDAGALDEQYF
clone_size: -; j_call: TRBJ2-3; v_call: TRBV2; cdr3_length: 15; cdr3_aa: CASSVASGNTDTQYF
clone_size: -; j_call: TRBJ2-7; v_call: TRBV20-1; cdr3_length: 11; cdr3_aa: CSRGSSYEQYF
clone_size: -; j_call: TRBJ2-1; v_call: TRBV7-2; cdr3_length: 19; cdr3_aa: CASSFLRTSAKGGDNEQFF
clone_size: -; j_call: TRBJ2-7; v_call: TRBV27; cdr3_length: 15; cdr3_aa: CASSRWTSGSEEQYF
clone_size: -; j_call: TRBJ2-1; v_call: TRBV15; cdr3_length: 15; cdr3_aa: CATSRGQGSSDEQFF